These 21 T cell receptor beta chains were sequenced from one sample in a study of CD8 T cells in ankylosing spondylitis. TCRdb called the 5' RACE reads again in MiXCR, with one record for every CDR3 protein. This sample carries under 550,000 distinct CDR3 sequences, about 24% of them seen once, and the ten largest clones take 0.85% to 1%. Study-wide findings and caveats: A TCR beta motif of several highly homologous variants appeared characteristic of ankylosing spondylitis blood.

Antigens for these TCRs are unknown. Specimen: blood, either unsorted or a sorted T cell fraction (not recorded which). The receptors come from a male donor with ankylosing spondylitis.

The table lists this clonotype with many counts. This sequence joins TRBV20-1 and TRBJ1-1, with unresolved D. V was cut by 4 bases and J by 1 base, with 4 bases left in between. This CDR3 comprises 11 residues. Germline assignment: CDR1 DFQATT and CDR2 SNEGSKA (reference sequence). CDR3 sequence: CSAIGNTEAFF. In DNA, the CDR3 is TGCAGTGCTATCGGGAACACTGAAGCTTTCTTT.

This clonotype showed up just a few times. The chain joins TRBV5-1 to TRBJ1-1; weak D call: TRBD1 (6 bases). This CDR3 spans 14 amino acids. Germline values: CDR1 SGHRS, CDR2 YFSETQ. V was cut by 7 bases and J by 1 base, with 14 bases left in between. The CDR3 loop reads CASYPMTGNTEAFF. The CDR3 DNA sequence: TGCGCCAGCTATCCCATGACAGGGAACACTGAAGCTTTCTTT.

CDR3: CSARDGTAGNEKLFF. The CDR3 bases are TGCAGTGCTAGAGATGGAACAGCGGGTAATGAAAAACTGTTTTTT. The chain carries TRBV20-1 and TRBJ1-4, with D unclear. CDR1 is DFQATT, CDR2 SNEGSKA, per germline (reference sequence). The V gene lost 0 bases and the J gene lost 4 bases, with 12 bases spanning the gap. This CDR3 comprises 15 residues.

This clonotype was found a few times. The rearrangement links TRBV5-1 to TRBJ2-3, with 8 positions matching TRBD2. CDR3 length: 16 residues. V dropped 4 bases and J dropped 0; count of bases not matched to a gene: 7. Germline V gene data show CDR1 as SGHRS and CDR2 as YFSETQ. The CDR3 sequence: CASSLPASGSTDTQYF. The CDR3 coding sequence is TGCGCCAGCAGCCTCCCCGCTAGCGGGAGCACAGATACGCAGTATTTT.

In its sample, this clonotype was seen a few times. V is TRBV3-1 and J is TRBJ1-5, with 7 positions matching TRBD1. Per germline, CDR1 LGHDT and CDR2 YNNKEL (reference sequence). V shed 4 bases, J shed 6 bases, and the junction held 9 bases outside the gene matches. The CDR3 has 15 amino acids. DNA of the CDR3: TGTGCCAGCAGCCCCTCGGACAGGTTAGGTCAGCCCCAGCATTTT. This encodes CASSPSDRLGQPQHF.

This clonotype was counted a few times. V usage is TRBV20-1 and J usage is TRBJ2-7; D ambiguous. The CDR3 loop spans 14 amino acids. Germline V gene data show CDR1 as DFQATT and CDR2 as SNEGSKA (reference sequence). Between the trimmed V and J ends, which lost 6 bases and 2 bases, there was a span of 17 bases. CDR3 in amino acids: CSAILPRKTYEQYF. In nucleotides, the CDR3 is TGCAGTGCCATTCTCCCTCGCAAGACCTACGAGCAGTACTTC.

This clonotype was recorded a few times. This chain links TRBV7-2 with TRBJ1-2, with D uncertain. With 5 bases removed from V and 4 bases from J, the gap between germline ends came to 8 bases. From germline, CDR1 is SGHTA and CDR2 FQGNSA. The CDR3 sequence is 12 residues long. CDR3 region: CASSPPGYGYTF. CDR3 nucleotides: TGTGCCAGCAGCCCCCCAGGCTATGGCTACACCTTC.

This CDR3 reads CSAPLGREGTEAFF. In DNA, the CDR3 is TGCAGTGCTCCTCTTGGACGGGAGGGCACTGAAGCTTTCTTT. The chain combines TRBV20-1 with TRBJ1-1, with no clear D. CDR1 is DFQATT and CDR2 is SNEGSKA in the germline V gene (reference sequence). CDR3 size: 14 residues. V was trimmed by 5 bases and J by 4 bases, leaving 17 bases between them.

V is TRBV29-1 and J is TRBJ1-2; 8 bases match TRBD1. CDR3 length equals 14 residues. Germline CDR1 SQVTM, CDR2 ANQGSEA. V lost 1 base, J lost 4 bases, and 5 bases stayed unmatched. The CDR3 nucleotides read TGCAGCGTTGAAGTCAGGGGGCGCGGCTATGGCTACACCTTC. The encoded protein is CSVEVRGRGYGYTF. Full variable domain (missing parts from reference TRBV29-1 and TRBJ1-2): SAVISQKPSRDICQRGTSLTIQCQVDSQVTMMFWYRQQPGQSLTLIATANQGSEATYESGFVIDKFPISRPNLTFSTLTVSNMSPEDSSIYLCSVEVRGRGYGYTFGSGTRLTVV.

The chain combines TRBV5-5 with TRBJ1-4; a possible D gene is TRBD1 (5 bases). Germline CDR1 reads SGHKS; CDR2 reads YYEKEE (reference sequence). V lost 2 bases, J lost 5 bases, and 16 bases lay in between. This CDR3 is built from 16 residues. CDR3 in DNA: TGTGCCAGCAGCTTTTTTCCCTCTGGGGGGAATGAAAAACTGTTTTTT. This gives the protein CASSFFPSGGNEKLFF.

This chain connects TRBV7-7 to TRBJ1-4; no clear D gene. The length of the CDR3 is 15 residues. In germline, CDR1 is SSHAT, CDR2 FNYEAQ (reference sequence). V lost 2 bases and J 5 bases, leaving 12 bases between the germline ends. CDR3: CASSLSTEGNEKLFF. The CDR3, as DNA: TGTGCCAGCAGCTTATCCACGGAAGGCAATGAAAAACTGTTTTTT.

V and J are TRBV5-1 and TRBJ2-1; TRBD2 agrees at 12 bases. Germline loops: CDR1 SGHRS, CDR2 YFSETQ. V trimming: 4 bases; J trimming: 9 bases; junction bases outside the gene matches: 5. The CDR3 extends over 14 amino acids. CDR3 in amino acids: CASSVLAGGSEQFF. Written as DNA, the CDR3 is TGCGCCAGCAGCGTACTAGCGGGAGGTTCTGAGCAGTTCTTC.

This clonotype was observed a few times. The chain combines TRBV6-5 with TRBJ2-7; tentatively, D is TRBD1 (5 bases). Germline V gene lookup returns CDR1 MNHEY and CDR2 SVGAGI. The V end was cut by 4 bases, the J end by 0 bases, with 10 bases between. This CDR3 spans 14 amino acids. CDR3 loop: CASSSTVSSYEQYF. The CDR3 DNA reads as TGTGCCAGCAGTTCGACAGTTAGCTCCTACGAGCAGTACTTC.

This clonotype was observed at least ten times. The V gene is TRBV5-1, the J gene TRBJ1-1, with D tentatively TRBD1 (6 bases). CDR1 is SGHRS, CDR2 YFSETQ, per germline. The V and J ends lost 4 bases and 3 bases respectively, with 7 bases between them. This CDR3 comprises 12 residues. CDR3 in amino acids: CASSNRDTEAFF. The CDR3 DNA follows: TGCGCCAGCAGCAACAGGGACACTGAAGCTTTCTTT.

Only a few counts were recorded for this clonotype. The chain employs TRBV5-1 and TRBJ2-5, with D possibly being TRBD1 (7 bases). This CDR3 is 14 amino acids long. CDR1 is SGHRS, CDR2 YFSETQ, per germline. V was trimmed by 4 bases and J by 1 base, leaving 11 bases between them. CDR3 sequence (DNA): TGCGCCAGCAGCGCGGGACAGACCCAAGAGACCCAGTACTTC. Protein: CASSAGQTQETQYF.

The chain carries TRBV11-2 and TRBJ1-5, with 9 positions matching TRBD1. This CDR3 has 15 residues. The trim removed 5 bases at V and 6 bases at J, leaving 8 bases unmatched. From germline, CDR1 is SGHAT and CDR2 FQNNGV. The DNA of the CDR3 is TGTGCCAGCAGCAAACAGGGGGCTAAGGGTCAGCCCCAGCATTTT. This encodes CASSKQGAKGQPQHF. Filled out from reference TRBV11-2 and TRBJ1-5, the complete variable domain reads EAGVAQSPRYKIIEKRQSVAFWCNPISGHATLYWYQQILGQGPKLLIQFQNNGVVDDSQLPKDRFSAERLKGVDSTLKIQPAKLEDSAVYLCASSKQGAKGQPQHFGDGTRLSIL.

V and J are TRBV18 and TRBJ1-1, with D hard to call. V lost 6 bases to trimming and J lost 3 bases, with 20 bases between them. The germline gives CDR1 KGHSH, CDR2 LQKENI. This CDR3 contains 16 residues. The DNA of the CDR3 is TGTGCCAGCTCGCTGACGGAAATTCTTCGGGACACTGAAGCTTTCTTT. Translation: CASSLTEILRDTEAFF.

The V gene is TRBV20-1, the J gene TRBJ1-4; no reliable D call. The CDR3 contains 15 residues. CDR1 and CDR2 (germline): DFQATT, SNEGSKA (reference sequence). Deletions cut 8 bases from V and 4 bases from J, with 20 bases between. The CDR3 DNA reads TGCAGTACTCCGGGTCCCGATGTAGGTAATGAAAAACTGTTTTTT. It translates to CSTPGPDVGNEKLFF.

This rearrangement joins TRBV29-1 to TRBJ1-1; TRBD1 matches 7 bases. The V gene end was trimmed by 6 bases and the J gene end by 1 base; junction bases not matched to a gene: 8. Germline values: CDR1 SQVTM, CDR2 ANQGSEA. The CDR3 spans 14 residues. The CDR3 bases are TGCAGCGTGGCGGTACAGGGGACGAACACTGAAGCTTTCTTT. Its translation is CSVAVQGTNTEAFF.

This rearrangement joins TRBV20-1 to TRBJ2-1; no firm D call. This CDR3 is built from 14 residues. Germline V CDR1 and CDR2: DFQATT, SNEGSKA (reference sequence). The germline V and J ends were trimmed by 1 base and 4 bases, with 11 bases remaining between them. Written as DNA, the CDR3 is TGCAGTGCTAGAGCGCTAACTGCTTACAATGAGCAGTTCTTC. This translates into CSARALTAYNEQFF.

This clonotype appeared a few times. The chain is built from TRBV24-1 and TRBJ2-7; 12 bases match TRBD1. The trim removed 3 bases at V and 7 bases at J, leaving 6 bases unmatched. This CDR3 contains 15 residues. CDR1 and CDR2 from the germline V gene are KGHDR and SFDVKD. CDR3 region: CATSDRDRGRDEQYF. DNA of the CDR3: TGTGCCACCAGTGATCGGGACAGGGGGCGCGATGAGCAGTACTTC.